A single sample is the source of the 27 T cell receptor beta chains below, sequenced in a study of blood T cell repertoires in COVID-19 (dated by TCRdb to about 2020). Library preparation employed the immunoSEQ multiplex PCR assay. The source is immuneACCESS, and TCRdb retained only in-frame sequences with V and J called. Part of the clones is not carried over; for the studies checked, unresolved V genes explain less than half of this, and the remainder is unexplained. Across this sample there are around 60,000 clones, with approximately 83% seen only once. Together, the top ten hold approximately 10% of the sample. The sequenced material came from peripheral blood. The receptors were gathered from a man aged 50-60 years with COVID-19, enrolled during active disease.

The V gene is TRBV19, the J gene TRBJ1-5, with D possibly matching TRBD1 (6 bases). The CDR3 covers 15 residues. Deletions cut 7 bases from V and 1 base from J, with 14 bases between. Germline V gene data show CDR1 as LNHDA and CDR2 as SQIVND (reference sequence). The CDR3 DNA follows: TGTGCCAGTACTCCCTCCGGACAGAGCAATCAGCCCCAGCATTTT. This codes for CASTPSGQSNQPQHF.

The chain links TRBV20-1 to TRBJ1-5; D gene unclear. Trimming shortened V by 3 bases and J by 2 bases, and 8 bases separated the two germline ends. Germline V CDR1 and CDR2: DFQATT, SNEGSKA (reference sequence). The length of the CDR3 is 13 residues. The CDR3 loop reads CSASKRGNQPQHF. The DNA for the CDR3 is TGCAGTGCTAGTAAGAGGGGCAATCAGCCCCAGCATTTT.

The chain is built from TRBV29-1 and TRBJ2-7; 12 positions match TRBD1. The J segment lost 6 bases and the V segment lost 6 bases, leaving 6 bases of the junction unmatched. Germline V gene lookup returns CDR1 SQVTM and CDR2 ANQGSEA. The CDR3 consists of 13 residues. As DNA, the CDR3 is TGCAGCGTCGGGGACAGGGGGCTACGCGAGCAGTACTTC. Translated, it gives CSVGDRGLREQYF.

This clone was seen only once. This chain connects TRBV30 to TRBJ1-5; a possible D gene is TRBD1 (6 bases). The CDR3 spans 13 residues. The germline V gene encodes CDR1 GTSNPN and CDR2 SVGIG (reference sequence). V lost 3 bases, J lost 6 bases, and 12 bases lay in between. The CDR3 region is CAWSPGDSQPQHF. Here the CDR3 DNA reads TGTGCCTGGAGCCCAGGGGATAGTCAGCCCCAGCATTTT.

The chain uses TRBV5-6 and TRBJ1-3, with D perhaps TRBD1 (6 bases). The length of the CDR3 is 17 residues. Germline V CDR1 and CDR2: SGHDT, YYEEEE. Trimming took 3 bases from V and 0 from J, leaving 16 bases between them. The CDR3 sequence is CASSSPGHQSSGNTIYF. The CDR3 DNA reads as TGTGCCAGCAGCTCTCCGGGACACCAGAGCTCTGGAAACACCATATATTTT. The full variable domain, in which reference TRBV5-6 and TRBJ1-3 provide the parts outside the CDR3, is DAGVTQSPTHLIKTRGQQVTLRCSPKSGHDTVSWYQQALGQGPQFIFQYYEEEERQRGNFPDRFSGHQFPNYSSELNVNALLLGDSALYLCASSSPGHQSSGNTIYFGEGSWLTVV.

The chain couples TRBV6-5 to TRBJ1-2; D gene unclear. The V and J ends lost 6 bases and 4 bases respectively, with 12 bases between them. Germline CDR1 and CDR2: MNHEY and SVGAGI. The CDR3 loop spans 13 amino acids. In DNA, the CDR3 is TGTGCCAGCAGCCACTCCAACCTCTATGGCTACACCTTC. Translating it yields CASSHSNLYGYTF.

The chain combines TRBV7-9 with TRBJ2-1; perhaps TRBD2 as D (6 bases). This CDR3 comprises 14 residues. Trimming removed 0 bases at V and 4 bases at J, with 7 bases between. Germline CDR1 is SEHNR and CDR2 is FQNEAQ (reference sequence). The CDR3 protein is CASSLAAGYNEQFF. In DNA, the CDR3 is TGTGCCAGCAGCTTAGCGGCGGGGTACAATGAGCAGTTCTTC.

This clone was seen once. The chain joins TRBV4-1 to TRBJ2-1, with 8 positions matching TRBD1. J gave up 7 bases and V 3 bases, and 8 bases lay outside the gene matches. CDR1 and CDR2 from the germline V gene are MGHRA and YSYEKL. This CDR3 region has 15 residues. CDR3 region: CASSHPDRGMNEQFF. The CDR3 nucleotides are TGCGCCAGCAGCCATCCCGACAGGGGAATGAATGAGCAGTTCTTC.

This clone was detected a few times. The CDR3 loop reads CACKGASSYNEQFF. The CDR3 DNA reads TGTGCCTGTAAGGGGGCTAGCTCCTACAATGAGCAGTTCTTC. This rearrangement joins TRBV19 to TRBJ2-1; 7 bases agree with TRBD1. Losses at the gene ends were 11 bases for V and 0 bases for J; bases not matched to a gene: 7. Germline V gene sequence: CDR1 LNHDA, CDR2 SQIVND (reference sequence). The CDR3 extends over 14 amino acids.

This clone was observed many times. This rearrangement joins TRBV5-6 to TRBJ2-2, with TRBD1 identical over 7 bases. The CDR3 sequence is 15 residues long. Trimming took 3 bases from V and 4 from J; bases not matched to a gene: 6. Germline V gene data show CDR1 as SGHDT and CDR2 as YYEEEE. The CDR3: CASSSQGVGTGELFF. The CDR3 nucleotides are TGTGCCAGCAGCTCGCAGGGGGTGGGCACCGGGGAGCTGTTTTTT.

The V and J genes are TRBV9 and TRBJ1-1, with 8 bases aligning to TRBD1. Germline loops: CDR1 SGDLS, CDR2 YYNGEE. The J segment lost 5 bases and the V segment lost 4 bases, leaving 10 bases of the junction unmatched. CDR3 length equals 15 residues. The CDR3 is CASSLRGRGDTEAFF. The CDR3 bases are TGTGCCAGCAGCCTCAGGGGGCGCGGGGATACTGAAGCTTTCTTT.

This clone was seen a few times. The chain links TRBV10-1 to TRBJ1-3, with 8 nucleotides matching TRBD1. Germline V gives CDR1 WNHNN, CDR2 SYGVQD (reference sequence). The length of the CDR3 is 15 residues. J was trimmed by 2 bases and V by 3 bases; bases with no gene match: 3. The CDR3 DNA is TGCGCCAGCAGTGACTCGGACAGGGCTGGAAACACCATATATTTT. This sequence encodes CASSDSDRAGNTIYF.

The chain couples TRBV19 to TRBJ1-2; 9 nucleotides agree with TRBD1. From germline, CDR1 is LNHDA and CDR2 SQIVND (reference sequence). V dropped 5 bases and J dropped 2; count of bases not matched to a gene: 6. This CDR3 spans 15 amino acids. CDR3 in DNA: TGTGCCAGTAGTCTCCGGACAGGGGAGAACTATGGCTACACCTTC. This translates into CASSLRTGENYGYTF.

This clone was detected once. The rearrangement joins TRBV6-2 or TRBV6-3 to TRBJ2-5; unclear D gene. The CDR3 is 14 amino acids. Germline V gives CDR1 MNHEY, CDR2 SVGEGT. With 3 bases removed from V and 0 bases from J, the gap between germline ends came to 8 bases. This chain's CDR3 is CASSYGSHQETQYF. CDR3 DNA: TGTGCCAGCAGTTATGGTAGCCACCAAGAGACCCAGTACTTC.

The chain recombines TRBV28 with TRBJ2-7, with 9 bases lining up with TRBD2. The ends lost 6 bases at V and 1 base at J; junction bases unmatched: 10. CDR3 size: 16 residues. Per germline, CDR1 MDHEN and CDR2 SYDVKM. This chain's CDR3 is CASSDNSGRRSYEQYF. CDR3 in DNA: TGTGCCAGCAGCGACAACAGCGGGAGGCGTTCCTACGAGCAGTACTTC.

The V gene is TRBV6-4, the J gene TRBJ2-3; 10 positions match TRBD2. V lost 4 bases, J lost 5 bases, and 6 bases stayed unmatched. The CDR3 is 15 residues long. Germline loops: CDR1 MRHNA, CDR2 SNTAGT. CDR3 in DNA: TGTGCCAGCAGTGTGGAGCGGGAGGGCGTAGATACGCAGTATTTT. Translation gives CASSVEREGVDTQYF.

J is TRBJ2-7 and V is TRBV7-9; 9 bases fit TRBD1. From germline, CDR1 is SEHNR and CDR2 FQNEAQ (reference sequence). The V segment lost 5 bases and the J segment 2 bases; nucleotides outside the gene matches: 4. This CDR3 is built from 14 residues. The CDR3 DNA reads TGTGCCAGCAGCGCCGGGACAGGGACCTACGAGCAGTACTTC. Translated: CASSAGTGTYEQYF.

This chain links TRBV9 with TRBJ2-1, with 8 bases fitting TRBD1. V trimming: 3 bases; J trimming: 1 base; junction bases outside the gene matches: 3. Germline V gene lookup returns CDR1 SGDLS and CDR2 YYNGEE. The CDR3 has 15 residues. The CDR3 sequence: CASSAGTGSYNEQFF. The CDR3 nucleotides read TGTGCCAGCAGCGCCGGGACAGGTTCCTACAATGAGCAGTTCTTC.

This clone has just a few counts. This rearrangement joins TRBV5-1 to TRBJ2-2, with 10 bases fitting TRBD2. Per the germline V gene, CDR1 is SGHRS and CDR2 is YFSETQ. There are 16 residues in the CDR3. J was trimmed by 6 bases and V by 0 bases; bases with no gene match: 5. CDR3 coding DNA: TGCGCCAGCAGCTTGGCACTAGCGGGAATCTCCGGGGAGCTGTTTTTT. This sequence encodes CASSLALAGISGELFF.

This clone was recorded only once. The chain combines TRBV2 with TRBJ2-5, with 8 bases lining up with TRBD1. The CDR3 covers 14 residues. From germline, CDR1 is SNHLY and CDR2 FYNNEI. The junction had 9 bases not matched to a gene; V was cut back by 7 bases and J by 5 bases. This chain's CDR3 is CASMRDRGGETQYF. The CDR3 nucleotides are TGTGCCAGCATGAGAGACAGGGGTGGCGAGACCCAGTACTTC. The whole variable domain, filled in from reference TRBV2 and TRBJ2-5, reads EPEVTQTPSHQVTQMGQEVILRCVPISNHLYFYWYRQILGQKVEFLVSFYNNEISEKSEIFDDQFSVERPDGSNFTLKIRSTKLEDSAMYFCASMRDRGGETQYFGPGTRLLVL.

Concerning this clone: Germline is not matched at one junction end, which may reflect a read error. J is TRBJ2-3 and V is TRBV14; 8 bases line up with TRBD1. The CDR3 is 18 residues long. Germline-derived CDR1 and CDR2 are SGHDN and FVKESK. CDR3 loop: CASSEDPLSGQDTDTQYF. Here the CDR3 DNA reads TGTGCCAGCAGCGAAGACCCCCTTTCGGGACAGGACACAGATACGCAGTATTTT. The variable domain in full, completed from reference TRBV14 and TRBJ2-3, reads EAGVTQFPSHSVIEKGQTVTLRCDPISGHDNLYWYRRVMGKEIKFLLHFVKESKQDESGMPNNRFLAERTGGTYSTLKVQPAELEDSGVYFCASSEDPLSGQDTDTQYFGPGTRLTVL.

On this clone: Distinct nucleotide sequences in the sample also encode this CDR3. The V and J genes are TRBV29-1 and TRBJ2-2; 10 nucleotides agree with TRBD1. Germline CDR1 SQVTM, CDR2 ANQGSEA. The CDR3 has 12 amino acids. The trim removed 6 bases at V and 6 bases at J, leaving 1 base unmatched. The CDR3 coding sequence is TGCAGCGTCGGACAGGGGGCCGGGGAGCTGTTTTTT. Residues: CSVGQGAGELFF.

The chain recombines TRBV28 with TRBJ1-2, with D perhaps matching TRBD1 (6 bases). Germline V gene data show CDR1 as MDHEN and CDR2 as SYDVKM. Trimming removed 2 bases at V and 8 bases at J, with 9 bases between. The CDR3 runs to 12 residues. CDR3: CASSLKQGGYTF. The CDR3 DNA sequence: TGTGCCAGCAGTTTAAAACAGGGCGGCTACACCTTC.

The rearrangement links TRBV3-1 (or the pseudogene TRBV3-2) to TRBJ1-6; weak D call: TRBD1 (6 bases). Germline V lookup: CDR1 LGHDT, CDR2 YNNKEL (reference sequence). The ends were cut back, 2 bases at V and 7 bases at J, with 9 bases in the middle. This CDR3 spans 14 amino acids. The CDR3: CASSQTGWNSPLHF. The CDR3 DNA sequence: TGTGCCAGCAGCCAAACAGGGTGGAATTCACCCCTCCACTTT.

This clone occurred a few times. The chain carries TRBV2 and TRBJ2-7; D is undetermined. In germline, CDR1 is SNHLY, CDR2 FYNNEI. This CDR3 has 11 amino acids. Trimming removed 7 bases from V and 5 bases from J, with 9 bases in between. The CDR3 nucleotides are TGTGCCAGCAACGAGGCTGACGAGCAGTACTTC. This gives the protein CASNEADEQYF.

The chain has TRBV2 and TRBJ2-2; D is ambiguous. The CDR3 has 15 residues. The ends were cut back, 2 bases at V and 3 bases at J, with 10 bases in the middle. Looked up from germline, CDR1 is SNHLY and CDR2 is FYNNEI. Here the CDR3 reads CASSEQVPYTGELFF. DNA of the CDR3: TGTGCCAGCAGTGAACAGGTCCCCTACACCGGGGAGCTGTTTTTT.

The chain carries TRBV5-6 and TRBJ2-3; TRBD1 might be the D (6 bases). V lost 4 bases to trimming and J lost 3 bases, with 18 bases between them. Germline values: CDR1 SGHDT, CDR2 YYEEEE. This CDR3 is 16 amino acids long. The CDR3 loop is CASSTPWDKETDTQYF. The CDR3 DNA reads TGTGCCAGCAGCACCCCCTGGGACAAAGAAACAGATACGCAGTATTTT.